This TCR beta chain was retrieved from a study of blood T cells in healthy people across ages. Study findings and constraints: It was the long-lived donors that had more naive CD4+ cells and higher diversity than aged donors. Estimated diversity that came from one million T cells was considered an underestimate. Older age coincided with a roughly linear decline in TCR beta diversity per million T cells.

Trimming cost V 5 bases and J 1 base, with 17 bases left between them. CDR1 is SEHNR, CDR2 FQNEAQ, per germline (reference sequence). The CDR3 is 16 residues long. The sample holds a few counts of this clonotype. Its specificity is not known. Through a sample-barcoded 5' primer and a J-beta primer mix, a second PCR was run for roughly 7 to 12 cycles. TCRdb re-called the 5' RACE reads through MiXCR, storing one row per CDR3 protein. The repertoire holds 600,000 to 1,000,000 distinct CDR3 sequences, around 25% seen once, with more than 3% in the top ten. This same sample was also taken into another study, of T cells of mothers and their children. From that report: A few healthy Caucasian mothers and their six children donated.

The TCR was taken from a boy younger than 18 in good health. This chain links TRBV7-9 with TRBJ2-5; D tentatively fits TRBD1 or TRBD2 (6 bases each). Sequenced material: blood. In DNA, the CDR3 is TGTGCCAGCAGCCGAAGGGGGGAGTTCCCCCAAGAGACCCAGTACTTC. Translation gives CASSRRGEFPQETQYF.